The rows below give T cell receptor beta chains drawn from one sample of a study of blood T cell repertoires in COVID-19. The protocol was immunoSEQ multiplex PCR, while the TCRdb copy is restricted to in-frame clones and leaves out a portion. The top ten clones hold about 0.4% of a sample with 40,000 to 50,000 clones, approximately 88% of them seen once. Sequencing used peripheral blood. The source of these receptors is a human donor in a cohort sampled during active COVID-19. Each CDR3 is given with its conserved first and last residue.

J	V	CDR3
TRBJ1-2	TRBV27	CASSSSDRGRYGYTF
TRBJ1-3	TRBV21-1	CASSPLRTSGNTIYF
TRBJ1-2	TRBV23-1	CATLFEGYTF
TRBJ1-4	TRBV6-6	CASSYSTGINEKLFF
TRBJ1-3	TRBV5-1	CASSPVAGRSAGNTIYF
TRBJ1-1	TRBV7-2	CASSLGPGTEPNTEAFF
TRBJ2-7	TRBV14	CASSQDNTAYEQYF
TRBJ2-7	TRBV7-8	CASSLASGGAYEQYF
TRBJ2-6	TRBV9	CASSVSGANVLTF
TRBJ1-2	TRBV12-3/TRBV12-4	CASSLSVMGYTF
TRBJ2-7	TRBV6-5	CASKLGHIYEQYF
TRBJ2-3	TRBV19	CASSITSGGTSTDTQYF
TRBJ1-4	TRBV4-2	CASSPPGADNEKLFF
TRBJ2-6	TRBV9	CASSVGGAGANVLTF
TRBJ1-1	TRBV15	CATRVSGDTEAFF
TRBJ2-3	TRBV5-4	CASSLDLSGTRTDTQYF
TRBJ1-1	TRBV7-9	CASRRDRGRGNTEAFF
TRBJ2-3	TRBV5-5	CASSLVRGGRSTDTQYF
TRBJ2-7	TRBV4-1	CASSQYGDRGGLYEQYF
TRBJ1-2	TRBV5-1	CASSSDRADGYTF
TRBJ1-5	TRBV11-2	CASSSQGDQPQHF
TRBJ2-7	TRBV23-1	CASSPGSSREQYF
TRBJ1-3	TRBV6-5	CASSYGVPGIGNTIYF
TRBJ2-7	TRBV4-1	CASSQDPNYEQYF
TRBJ2-7	TRBV29-1	CSVSDRGYEQYF
TRBJ1-3	TRBV18	CASSPGSVSSGNTIYF
TRBJ1-5	TRBV19	CASSPGQGVSNQPQHF
TRBJ2-1	TRBV3-1/TRBV3-2	CASSQARGGMFF
TRBJ1-2	TRBV7-9	CASSLTPVGGYTF
TRBJ2-7	TRBV12-3/TRBV12-4	CASSPNSYEQYF
TRBJ1-4	TRBV19	CASKAREKLFF